This T cell receptor beta chain was sequenced during a study of stem cell transplantation in POMP-related autoinflammatory disease. The wider study: CD8+ T cells were low and CD4+ cells naive-skewed before transplant. After transplant, neutrophils and platelets showed 100% graft donor chimerism through one year.

The protocol was immunoSEQ multiplex PCR, while the TCRdb copy is restricted to in-frame clones and leaves out a portion. The repertoire holds hundreds of clones, with 79% as singletons. To note about this clone: The target antigen is unknown.

Whole-study results and caveats: In patients with PRAID, every analyzed T-cell subset tended to show lower diversity and higher clonality. Fewer unique TRB V-J gene pairings were identified in patients with PRAID.

The source was Tregs from PBMCs, collected after stem cell transplantation. The TCR originated in a human patient with POMP-related autoinflammation and immune dysregulation (PRAID). Some T cells may have come from the graft donor.

CDR3 coding DNA: TGTGCCAGCAGCTTATGGACAGGCGAATCTTCACCCCTCCACTTT. Protein: CASSLWTGESSPLHF. V and J are TRBV11-2 and TRBJ1-6; 7 bases line up with TRBD1. The CDR3 sequence is 15 residues long. V gave up 2 bases and J gave up 9 bases; unmatched junction bases: 7. CDR1 is SGHAT and CDR2 is FQNNGV in the germline V gene.